Following are 23 T cell receptor beta chains from one sample sequenced in a study of Tregs in tolerant kidney transplant recipients (dated by TCRdb to the late 2010s). Interpreted using the paper, the time point label stands for: blood sample drawn before combined kidney and bone marrow transplant. The library was generated by the immunoSEQ multiplex PCR assay. TCRdb mirrors the immuneACCESS table, restricted to in-frame sequences. Some clones are absent from its copies; in checked studies, under half trace to an unresolved V gene, and the reason for the others is unknown. The sample's records list approximately 49,000 clones. The ten biggest clones cover around 0.8% of the sample. Material: CD4+ T cells from blood, obtained before the transplant. The origin of the receptors is a human donor who received a combined kidney and bone marrow transplant.

A remark on this clone: The sequenced fragment ends 3 residues before the CDR3 boundary, so the rest is inferred from the germline J gene. The chain recombines TRBV19 with TRBJ1-5, with 10 bases that match TRBD1. The CDR3 loop spans 14 amino acids. Germline loops: CDR1 LNHDA, CDR2 SQIVND (reference sequence). Unmatched junction bases numbered 3, after V lost 6 bases and J lost 4 bases. The CDR3 loop is CASRGDRGNQPQHF. CDR3 DNA (partial): TGTGCCAGTAGGGGGGACAGGGGTAATCAGCCC.

A remark on this clone: The CDR3 extends 3 residues past the end of the read, so its final part is completed from the germline J gene. The rearrangement uses TRBV29-1 and TRBJ2-7; 11 bases align to TRBD2. This CDR3 comprises 14 residues. Per the germline V gene, CDR1 is SQVTM and CDR2 is ANQGSEA. The V gene end was trimmed by 4 bases and the J gene end by 5 bases; junction bases not matched to a gene: 7. The chain's CDR3 is CSVVRLAGNNEQYF. Partial CDR3 DNA: TGCAGCGTTGTACGACTAGCGGGAAACAACGAG.

On this clone: From the germline J gene comes the end of the CDR3, since the read stops 3 residues before it. The chain has TRBV5-1 and TRBJ2-7; D is unresolved. CDR3 length equals 13 residues. Germline V gene sequence: CDR1 SGHRS, CDR2 YFSETQ. V lost 3 bases, J lost 6 bases, and 13 bases lay in between. Partial CDR3 DNA: TGCGCCAGCAGCTCACCCCCGTTGGCCGAG. Its protein product is CASSSPPLAE. The full-length CDR3 reads as CASSSPPLAEQYF.

Notes on this clone: The read terminates 3 residues before the CDR3 end, so the remaining end is supplied by the germline J gene. The V and J genes are TRBV20-1 and TRBJ2-1; weak D call: TRBD2 (5 bases). The germline CDR1 and CDR2 sequences are DFQATT and SNEGSKA (reference sequence). With 5 bases removed from V and 8 bases from J, the gap between germline ends came to 13 bases. CDR3 length: 12 residues. CDR3 residues: CSASKSGDEQFF. Partial CDR3 DNA: TGCAGTGCTTCTAAAAGCGGTGATGAG.

Note on this clone: The read ends 3 residues before the CDR3 terminus; that terminus is restored from the germline J gene. The rearrangement joins TRBV5-1 to TRBJ2-2; TRBD2 matches 9 bases. After removal of 5 bases from V and 4 bases from J, the junction contained 6 bases not matched to a gene. Per germline, CDR1 SGHRS and CDR2 YFSETQ. The CDR3 is 15 amino acids. The CDR3 reads CASRIAGVGTGELFF. The sequenced part of the CDR3 DNA is TGCGCCAGCAGGATAGCGGGAGTGGGCACCGGGGAG.

In regard to this clone: The CDR3 end falls 3 residues outside the read, so it is completed with the germline J gene. The same CDR3 arises from other DNA sequences in this sample as well. V gene TRBV7-3 combines with J gene TRBJ2-6, with D perhaps matching TRBD1 (5 bases). Germline-derived CDR1 and CDR2 are SGHTA and FQGTGA. Trimming left V 3 bases short and J 1 base short, with 7 bases between. There are 15 residues in the CDR3. Incomplete CDR3 DNA: TGTGCCAGCAGCTTCCAGGGATCTGGGGCCAACGTC. Its translation: CASSFQGSGANV. The complete CDR3 sequence is CASSFQGSGANVLTF. The whole variable domain, remainder taken from reference TRBV7-3 and TRBJ2-6, is GAGVSQTPSNKVTEKGKYVELRCDPISGHTALYWYRQSLGQGPEFLIYFQGTGAADDSGLPNDRFFAVRPEGSVSTLKIQRTERGDSAVYLCASSFQGSGANVLTFGAGSRLTVL.

To note about this clone: The read ends 3 residues early relative to the CDR3; the germline J gene fills the gap. V and J are TRBV10-3 and TRBJ1-1, with 7 bases lining up with TRBD1. CDR3 length: 13 residues. Germline values: CDR1 ENHRY, CDR2 SYGVKD. J gave up 4 bases and V 6 bases, and 5 bases lay outside the gene matches. The CDR3 loop is CAIRQGQGTEAFF. The covered CDR3 bases are TGTGCCATCAGACAGGGGCAGGGCACTGAA.

Concerning this clone: Sequencing ends 3 residues short of the CDR3 end; the germline J gene provides the rest. The chain is built from TRBV20-1 and TRBJ1-1; TRBD1 matches at 7 bases. Looked up from germline, CDR1 is DFQATT and CDR2 is SNEGSKA (reference sequence). The CDR3 covers 13 residues. The covered CDR3 bases are TGCAGTGCACCAAACAGGGGAGTGGTGGAG. Its protein product is CSAPNRGVVE. Given in full, the CDR3 is CSAPNRGVVEAFF.

A note on this clone: The read terminates 3 residues before the CDR3 end, so the remaining end is supplied by the germline J gene. The chain carries TRBV11-2 and TRBJ2-1; 11 nucleotides match TRBD2. The CDR3 consists of 15 residues. Trimming at V came to 4 bases and at J to 5 bases, leaving 4 bases not matched to a gene. The germline V gene has CDR1 SGHAT and CDR2 FQNNGV. The CDR3: CASSSGGLADNEQFF. CDR3 DNA (partial): TGTGCCAGCAGCTCTGGGGGACTAGCGGACAATGAG.

With respect to this clone: The missing CDR3 end, 3 residues past where the read stops, is filled in from the germline J gene. The chain carries TRBV7-8 and TRBJ2-7; D possibly corresponds to TRBD2 (6 bases). CDR3 size: 14 residues. The V end was cut by 5 bases, the J end by 2 bases, with 13 bases between. Germline loops: CDR1 SGHVS, CDR2 FQNEAQ. CDR3 sequence: CASSPRETTYEQYF. CDR3 bases read: TGTGCCAGCAGCCCGCGGGAAACCACCTACGAG. Full variable domain (missing parts from reference TRBV7-8 and TRBJ2-7): GAGVSQSPRYKVAKRGQDVALRCDPISGHVSLFWYQQALGQGPEFLTYFQNEAQLDKSGLPSDRFFAERPEGSVSTLKIQRTQQEDSAVYLCASSPRETTYEQYFGPGTRLTVT.

Comment on this clone: The read ends 3 residues shy of where the CDR3 ends; the end is completed using the germline J gene. This rearrangement joins TRBV5-1 to TRBJ1-1; TRBD1 matches at 7 bases. The germline V gene has CDR1 SGHRS and CDR2 YFSETQ. Trimming took 7 bases from V and 3 from J; bases not matched to a gene: 6. The CDR3 length is 13 residues. The CDR3 bases that were read are TGCGCCAGCTCCCGTACAGGGGACACTGAA. Its protein is CASSRTGDTE. The whole CDR3 is CASSRTGDTEAFF.

Turning to this clone: The CDR3 end falls 3 residues outside the read, so it is completed with the germline J gene. The chain employs TRBV20-1 and TRBJ2-3, with 9 positions matching TRBD2. CDR3 length: 15 amino acids. Germline CDR1 DFQATT, CDR2 SNEGSKA (reference sequence). The ends lost 6 bases at V and 5 bases at J; junction bases unmatched: 12. Here the CDR3 reads CSASTGTSMVDTQYF. Incomplete CDR3 DNA: TGCAGTGCCTCAACCGGGACTAGCATGGTAGATACG.

On this clone: The read comes to an end 3 residues before the CDR3 does, leaving the germline J gene to fill in the end. The chain couples TRBV23-1 to TRBJ2-7; possible D gene TRBD2, 6 bases. TRBV23-1 is an ORF; its function is uncertain. Trimming removed 11 bases from V and 2 bases from J, with 19 bases in between. The CDR3 contains 14 residues. The part of the CDR3 DNA that was read is TGCGCCGGAGGGCCAAAGACAGCCACCTACGAG. It yields the protein CAGGPKTATYE. The full CDR3 protein is CAGGPKTATYEQYF.

CDR3 bases read: TGTGCCTGGAGAGCACTAGCGGCTCGCTCCTACAATGAG. Translated, it gives CAWRALAARSYNE. The complete CDR3 sequence is CAWRALAARSYNEQFF. This chain connects TRBV30 to TRBJ2-1; 8 bases are a match to TRBD2. Read data end 3 residues before the CDR3 end; the end is taken from the germline J gene. V trimming: 3 bases; J trimming: 0 bases; junction bases outside the gene matches: 7. CDR3 length: 16 amino acids. Germline V gene data show CDR1 as GTSNPN and CDR2 as SVGIG (reference sequence). Using reference TRBV30 and TRBJ2-1 for the parts outside the CDR3, the full variable domain is SQTIHQWPATLVQPVGSPLSLECTVEGTSNPNLYWYRQAAGRGLQLLFYSVGIGQISSEVPQNLSASRPQDRQFILSSKKLLLSDSGFYLCAWRALAARSYNEQFFGPGTRLTVL.

CDR3 DNA, as far as it was read: TGTGCCAGCAGCCAACTCGGGACTAGCGGCTCTGGGGCCAACGTC. Residues: CASSQLGTSGSGANV. The full CDR3 is CASSQLGTSGSGANVLTF. The chain uses TRBV14 and TRBJ2-6; the match to TRBD2 covers 11 bases. The sequenced fragment ends 3 residues before the CDR3 boundary, so the rest is inferred from the germline J gene. This CDR3 has 18 amino acids. V dropped 2 bases and J dropped 0; count of bases not matched to a gene: 3. Per germline, CDR1 SGHDN and CDR2 FVKESK.

CDR3 bases read: TGCGCCAGTAGAAACACCGGGGAG. As protein: CASRNTGE. The full-length CDR3 reads as CASRNTGELFF. The chain recombines TRBV10-1 with TRBJ2-2, with D hard to call. The observed sequence ends 3 residues before the CDR3 terminus, with the missing tail filled in from the germline J gene. V lost 9 bases and J lost 2, with 4 bases in between. The CDR3 spans 11 residues. CDR1 is WNHNN and CDR2 is SYGVQD in the germline V gene (reference sequence).

With respect to this clone: Read data end 3 residues before the CDR3 end; the end is taken from the germline J gene. The chain has TRBV19 and TRBJ2-3; the D gene is possibly TRBD1 (6 bases). The CDR3 totals 17 residues. Deletions cut 5 bases from V and 4 bases from J, with 22 bases between. Germline V lookup: CDR1 LNHDA, CDR2 SQIVND (reference sequence). This CDR3 reads CASSLTWTALTADTQYF. Incomplete CDR3 DNA: TGTGCCAGTAGTCTAACATGGACAGCGCTGACCGCAGATACG.

In regard to this clone: The sequence runs out 3 residues before the end of the CDR3; the remainder is reconstructed from the germline J gene. The V and J genes are TRBV7-2 and TRBJ2-3, with D maybe TRBD2 (5 bases). The germline CDR1 and CDR2 sequences are SGHTA and FQGNSA. V was clipped by 2 bases and J by 1 base, with 10 bases between them. CDR3 length equals 15 residues. CDR3 residues: CASSLRADRTDTQYF. The DNA read from the CDR3 is TGTGCCAGCAGCTTAAGAGCGGACCGCACAGATACG.

The DNA read from the CDR3 is TGCAGTGCTACGGAGGCAGGGGGCTCCTACGAG. Its translation: CSATEAGGSYE. The whole CDR3 protein is CSATEAGGSYEQYF. The gene calls are TRBV20-1 and TRBJ2-7; 7 positions agree with TRBD1. Read sequence stops 3 residues before the CDR3 end, and the germline J gene provides the missing end. V lost 4 bases to trimming and J lost 0 bases; unmatched junction nucleotides: 6. Germline lookup yields CDR1 DFQATT and CDR2 SNEGSKA (reference sequence). The CDR3 length is 14 residues.

As concerns this clone: The DNA ends 3 residues before the CDR3 does, and the rest of the CDR3 is filled in from the germline J gene. This sequence joins TRBV6-2 or TRBV6-3 and TRBJ1-2; D is uncertain. CDR1 MNHEY and CDR2 SVGEGT come from the germline V gene. The CDR3 has 14 residues. The CDR3 is CASSYSSPGGGYTF. CDR3 bases read: TGTGCCAGCAGTTACTCGAGCCCGGGTGGAGGC.

Regarding this clone: The CDR3 end lies 3 residues beyond the end of the read and is filled in from the germline J gene. The rearrangement joins TRBV6-2 or TRBV6-3 to TRBJ2-7; TRBD2 might be the D (6 bases). Trimming pared 2 bases from V and 2 bases from J, leaving 13 bases between. The CDR3 consists of 15 residues. CDR1 and CDR2 from the germline V gene are MNHEY and SVGEGT. The CDR3 sequence: CASSYGGRSPYEQYF. Incomplete CDR3 DNA: TGTGCCAGCAGTTACGGGGGGAGGTCCCCCTACGAG.

As to this clone: The observed sequence ends 3 residues before the CDR3 terminus, with the missing tail filled in from the germline J gene. This chain links TRBV28 with TRBJ2-5; 8 positions match TRBD2. Germline values: CDR1 MDHEN, CDR2 SYDVKM. The V and J ends lost 4 bases and 6 bases, in that order; junction bases with no gene match: 10. The CDR3 runs 15 residues. This CDR3 is CASSSPGLVTKTQYF. CDR3 DNA (partial): TGTGCCAGCAGTTCGCCGGGACTAGTGACGAAGACC.

As for this clone: The read finishes 3 residues shy of the CDR3 end, and the germline J gene is used to complete it. The same CDR3 can be traced to other DNA sequences in this sample. The J gene is TRBJ2-7, the V gene TRBV6-1; maybe TRBD2 (5 bases). Between the trimmed V and J ends, which lost 2 bases and 4 bases, there was a span of 6 bases. Germline V CDR1 and CDR2: MNHNS, SASEGT. The CDR3 runs to 12 residues. CDR3 protein: CASSESGYEQYF. The DNA read from the CDR3 is TGTGCCAGCAGTGAATCGGGGTACGAG.